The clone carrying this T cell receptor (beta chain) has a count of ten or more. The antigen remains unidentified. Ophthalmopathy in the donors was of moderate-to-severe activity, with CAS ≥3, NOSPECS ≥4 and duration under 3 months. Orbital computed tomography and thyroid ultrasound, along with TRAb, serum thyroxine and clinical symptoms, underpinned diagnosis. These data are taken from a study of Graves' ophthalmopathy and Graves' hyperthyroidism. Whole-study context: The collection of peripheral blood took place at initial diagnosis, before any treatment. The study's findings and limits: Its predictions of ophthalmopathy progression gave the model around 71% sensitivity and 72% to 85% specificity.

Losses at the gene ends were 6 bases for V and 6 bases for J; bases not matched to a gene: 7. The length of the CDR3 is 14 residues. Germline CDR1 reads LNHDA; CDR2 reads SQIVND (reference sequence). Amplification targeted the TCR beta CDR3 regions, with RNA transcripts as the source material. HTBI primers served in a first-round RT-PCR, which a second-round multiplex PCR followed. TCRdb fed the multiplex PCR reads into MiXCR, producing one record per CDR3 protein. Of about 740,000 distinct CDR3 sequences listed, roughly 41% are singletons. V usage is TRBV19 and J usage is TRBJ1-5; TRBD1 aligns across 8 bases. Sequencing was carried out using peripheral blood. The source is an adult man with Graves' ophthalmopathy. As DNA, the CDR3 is TGTGCCAGTAGCGGACAGGGAATTGGTCAGCCCCAGCATTTT. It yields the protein CASSGQGIGQPQHF.